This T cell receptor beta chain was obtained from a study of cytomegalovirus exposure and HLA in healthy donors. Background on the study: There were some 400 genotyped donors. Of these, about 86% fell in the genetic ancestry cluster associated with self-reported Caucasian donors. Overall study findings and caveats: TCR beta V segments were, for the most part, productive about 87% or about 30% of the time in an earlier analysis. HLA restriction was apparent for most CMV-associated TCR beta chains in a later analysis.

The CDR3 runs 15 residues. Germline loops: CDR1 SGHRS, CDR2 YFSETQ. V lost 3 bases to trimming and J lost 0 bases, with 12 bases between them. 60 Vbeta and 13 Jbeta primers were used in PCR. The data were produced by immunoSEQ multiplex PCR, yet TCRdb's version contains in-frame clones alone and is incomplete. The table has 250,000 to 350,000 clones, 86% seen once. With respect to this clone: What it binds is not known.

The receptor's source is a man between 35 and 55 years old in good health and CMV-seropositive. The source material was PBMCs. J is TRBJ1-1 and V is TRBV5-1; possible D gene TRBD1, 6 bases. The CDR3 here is CASSSDSTVNTEAFF. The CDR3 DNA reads TGCGCCAGCAGCTCGGACAGCACCGTGAACACTGAAGCTTTCTTT.